This is a list of T cell receptor beta chains from one sample in a study of T cell responses to AZD1222 COVID-19 vaccine. Profiled with immunoSEQ multiplex PCR; TCRdb holds only in-frame clones, not every one. Seen here are about 120,000 clones, 89% observed once, and the top ten hold 6.3%. Material: peripheral blood, obtained on day 0 of AZD1222 vaccination. These receptors all come from an adult in good health. CDR3s include the opening cysteine and the closing phenylalanine or tryptophan. The D gene is left open where the match is weak. Size is stated for part of the rows, as once, few or many counts, or as a class when the clone is expanded.

>-|TRBD2|TRBJ2-7|TRBV5-1
TGCGCCAGCCAGACTAGCGGGGGGGCCAACTACGAGCAGTACTTC
CASQTSGGANYEQYF
>-|-|TRBJ1-1|TRBV4-1
TGCGCCAGCACCCAAGAAGTCGACACTGAAGCTTTCTTT
CASTQEVDTEAFF
>-|-|TRBJ1-1|TRBV11-2
TGTGCCAGCAGCTTGGAAGGGAGGCGCACTGAAGCTTTCTTT
CASSLEGRRTEAFF
>-|TRBD1|TRBJ1-2|TRBV25-1
TGTGCCAGCAGTGTAACAGACAGGGAGACTCATGGCTACACCTTC
CASSVTDRETHGYTF
>-|-|TRBJ2-1|TRBV29-1
TGCAGCGCCTCAGGGGTGACGTACAATGAGCAGTTCTTC
CSASGVTYNEQFF
>-|-|TRBJ2-1|TRBV18
TGTGCCAGCTCACCCGTCCCGGGACAATCATATGAGCAGTTCTTC
CASSPVPGQSYEQFF
>-|-|TRBJ2-4|TRBV11-2
TGTGCCAGCAGCTTAGGCCCTACGCGGGGACGCATTCAGTACTTC
CASSLGPTRGRIQYF
>-|-|TRBJ1-6|TRBV7-2
TGTGCCAGCAGCAATCCTACAGTGGTTGGTTCACCCCTCCACTTT
CASSNPTVVGSPLHF
>-|TRBD1|TRBJ2-1|TRBV19
TGTGCCAGTAGTCCCGGGACAGGGGGGAAGGATGAGCAGTTCTTC
CASSPGTGGKDEQFF
>-|TRBD1|TRBJ1-2|TRBV6-5
TGTGCCAGCGGACGGGACAGCCCCTGGGATGGCTACACCTTC
CASGRDSPWDGYTF
>-|-|TRBJ1-1|TRBV15
TGTGCCACCAGCAGAGATCTTCAGGTCACTGAAGCTTTCTTT
CATSRDLQVTEAFF
>-|-|TRBJ1-2|TRBV6-5
TGTGCCAGCAGTTCACGACGGACCTATGGCTACACCTTC
CASSSRRTYGYTF
>-|TRBD2|TRBJ2-2|TRBV5-5
TGTGCCAGCAGCCGACTAGCGGAAAACACCGGGGAGCTGTTTTTT
CASSRLAENTGELFF
>-|-|TRBJ1-4|TRBV24-1
TGTGCCACCAGTGCAGGTGGGCCGGGGGAAAAACTGTTTTTT
CATSAGGPGEKLFF
>-|-|TRBJ1-1|TRBV6-5
TGTGCCAGCATAAACGGGGGAGGGACTGAAGCTTTCTTT
CASINGGGTEAFF
>-|-|TRBJ1-3|TRBV9
TGTGCCAGCAGCGAAGGGACGGGGAGGGGAAACACCATATATTTT
CASSEGTGRGNTIYF
>-|TRBD1|TRBJ1-6|TRBV19
TGTGCCAGTGGACAGGCCCTTAATTCACCCCTCCACTTT
CASGQALNSPLHF
>-|-|TRBJ1-2|TRBV20-1
TGCAGTGCCAGGAAGAACATCCTCGAAAGCTTC
CSARKNILESF
>few|-|TRBJ2-7|TRBV7-2
TGTGCCAGCAGCTTAAACAGGGGAGGGGAGCAGTACTTC
CASSLNRGGEQYF
>few|-|TRBJ1-5|TRBV10-3
TGTGCCATCAGGCCGGAAGAAGATCAGCCCCAGCATTTT
CAIRPEEDQPQHF
>-|TRBD2|TRBJ2-5|TRBV4-2
TGTGCCAGCAGCCAAGATCAAGGCGGGGGGGCCAGGAGAGAGACCCAGTACTTC
CASSQDQGGGARRETQYF
>-|-|TRBJ1-1|TRBV3-1/TRBV3-2
TGTGCCAGCAGACCCACCGGGACTCTAAACACTGAAGCTTTCTTT
CASRPTGTLNTEAFF
>-|-|TRBJ1-1|TRBV19
TGTGCCAGTAGTATGAAGGGGGGCAGGACTGAAGCTTTCTTT
CASSMKGGRTEAFF
>-|TRBD1|TRBJ1-1|TRBV18
TGTGCCAGCTCATCGACAGGGACCAACACTGAAGCTTTCTTT
CASSSTGTNTEAFF
>-|TRBD1|TRBJ1-2|TRBV5-6
TGTGCCAGCAGCTTGAGGACAGGGAATGGCTACACCTTC
CASSLRTGNGYTF
>-|-|TRBJ1-2|TRBV11-2
TGTGCCAGCAGCTTATCCCGGGCGGCCTACACCTTC
CASSLSRAAYTF
>-|-|TRBJ1-1|TRBV19
TGTGCCAGTAGCACACAGGGGAACACTGAAGCTTTCTTT
CASSTQGNTEAFF
>once|-|TRBJ1-2|TRBV7-9
TGTGCCAGCAGCTCTTCGAACTATGGCTACACCTTC
CASSSSNYGYTF
>-|-|TRBJ1-5|TRBV6-1
TGTGCCAGCAGTGAGGGTGGAGGGGTTAATCAGCCCCAGCATTTT
CASSEGGGVNQPQHF
>-|TRBD1|TRBJ2-5|TRBV14
TGTGCCAGCAGCCTGACAGGGTACCAAGAGACCCAGTACTTC
CASSLTGYQETQYF
>-|-|TRBJ2-4|TRBV27
TGTGCCAGCAGTAGGGCACCGGAGGCGGCCAAAAACATTCAGTACTTC
CASSRAPEAAKNIQYF
>-|-|TRBJ1-1|TRBV6-1
TGTGCCAGCAGTGAATGGTATGCGTCCACTGAAGCTTTCTTT
CASSEWYASTEAFF
>-|TRBD2|TRBJ2-5|TRBV29-1
TGCAGCGTTCACGGGGGGCAAGAGACCCAGTACTTC
CSVHGGQETQYF
>-|TRBD1|TRBJ1-6|TRBV19
TGTGCCAGCAAATCGGGGACAGGGGTTTTGGATTCACCCCTCCACTTT
CASKSGTGVLDSPLHF
>-|TRBD1|TRBJ1-6|TRBV6-5
TGTGCCAGCAGTTACAAACAGGGGAGGTCACCCCTCCACTTT
CASSYKQGRSPLHF
>-|TRBD2|TRBJ2-1|TRBV11-2
TGTGCCAGCAGCTTAGAAGGGACTAGCGGGGGGCCACGGAGGGACAATGAGCAGTTCTTC
CASSLEGTSGGPRRDNEQFF
>-|TRBD1|TRBJ2-6|TRBV6-5
TGTGCCAGCAATCCAGGGGGTAGTGGGGCCAACGTCCTGACTTTC
CASNPGGSGANVLTF